The entry below gives a single T cell receptor (beta chain) sequence along with its context. Its antigen is as yet unknown. Clones were read by immunoSEQ multiplex PCR, and TCRdb kept only the in-frame ones, dropping some. The data show about 42,000 clones, around 83% seen once. Trimming pared 1 base from V and 5 bases from J, leaving 9 bases between. Germline loops: CDR1 SGDLS, CDR2 YYNGEE. The CDR3 covers 13 residues. As for time point: week 35, safety follow-up. One vaccine dose held 300 ug of mutant IDH1 20-mer peptide and came with topical imiquimod. Each patient was administered eight vaccinations, scheduled in weeks 1, 3, 5, 7, 11, 15, 19 and 23. This record belongs to a study of a mutant IDH1 vaccine in newly diagnosed glioma. Background on the study: Averaging approximately 40 years of age, treated patients were approximately 60% male and about 38% female. Patients arrived already treated with radiotherapy, temozolomide, or both, most having had both.

The sample was PBMCs, taken from a glioma patient whose treatment included an IDH1 peptide vaccine. This sequence originates from a woman between 50 and 59 years old with glioma. The J gene is TRBJ1-2, the V gene TRBV9; the D gene is possibly TRBD1 (5 bases). The CDR3 loop reads CASSVLEGYGYTF. CDR3 coding DNA: TGTGCCAGCAGCGTACTGGAGGGGTATGGCTACACCTTC.